These T cell receptor beta chains were read from a single sample in a study of shared T cell receptors in the human thymus. The repertoire was sequenced with immunoSEQ multiplex PCR; TCRdb's copy has only in-frame clones and lacks some. Altogether hundreds of thousands of clones are present, 85% to 90% being singletons, with the ten largest covering roughly 0.0097%. This sample was shared with a second study, whose subject was human thymus T cells.

Sequencing was carried out using thymocytes. The receptor set was obtained from a boy in the first two years of life with a congenital heart defect. Each CDR3 is given with its conserved first and last residue. A D gene is named only where the DNA matches it firmly. Clone size is shown for a subset of rows, as once, few, many or a class of expanded clone.

abundance: -; d_gene: TRBD2; j_gene: TRBJ2-3; v_gene: TRBV9; CDR3aa: CASSANTAGTGGDTQYF; CDR3nt: TGTGCCAGCAGCGCCAATACGGCCGGGACGGGAGGGGATACGCAGTATTTT
abundance: once; d_gene: -; j_gene: TRBJ1-2; v_gene: TRBV4-3; CDR3aa: CASSPREKRYGYTF; CDR3nt: TGCGCCAGCAGCCCCCGAGAGAAACGCTATGGCTACACCTTC
abundance: -; d_gene: TRBD2; j_gene: TRBJ2-1; v_gene: TRBV4-2; CDR3aa: CASSQAQAGEQFF; CDR3nt: TGTGCCAGCAGCCAAGCCCAAGCGGGAGAGCAGTTCTTC
abundance: -; d_gene: TRBD1; j_gene: TRBJ2-6; v_gene: TRBV30; CDR3aa: CAWSCHPSTGPFSGANVLTF; CDR3nt: TGTGCCTGGAGTTGCCATCCCTCGACAGGGCCCTTCTCTGGGGCCAACGTCCTGACTTTC
abundance: once; d_gene: TRBD2; j_gene: TRBJ2-1; v_gene: TRBV4-3; CDR3aa: CASSQRTSGVHEQFF; CDR3nt: TGCGCCAGCAGCCAGAGGACTAGCGGGGTACATGAGCAGTTCTTC
abundance: -; d_gene: -; j_gene: TRBJ2-7; v_gene: TRBV27; CDR3aa: CASSSHRGGHYEQYF; CDR3nt: TGTGCCAGCAGTTCCCACCGTGGAGGCCACTACGAGCAGTACTTC
abundance: -; d_gene: TRBD2; j_gene: TRBJ2-1; v_gene: TRBV13; CDR3aa: CASSALTSSNEQFF; CDR3nt: TGTGCCAGCAGCGCCCTGACTAGCTCCAATGAGCAGTTCTTC
abundance: -; d_gene: TRBD2; j_gene: TRBJ2-5; v_gene: TRBV11-2; CDR3aa: CASSLDRASGSAETQYF; CDR3nt: TGTGCCAGCAGCTTAGATCGGGCTAGCGGGAGCGCGGAGACCCAGTACTTC
abundance: once; d_gene: TRBD2; j_gene: TRBJ2-7; v_gene: TRBV15; CDR3aa: CATSRITAELAGFSYEQYF; CDR3nt: TGTGCCACCAGCAGGATAACCGCTGAACTAGCGGGGTTCTCCTACGAGCAGTACTTC
abundance: -; d_gene: -; j_gene: TRBJ1-1; v_gene: TRBV19; CDR3aa: CASSVLRENTEAFF; CDR3nt: TGTGCCAGTAGTGTCCTCAGGGAGAACACTGAAGCTTTCTTT
abundance: -; d_gene: -; j_gene: TRBJ1-1; v_gene: TRBV4-3; CDR3aa: CASSQGEGGREAFF; CDR3nt: TGCGCCAGCAGCCAAGGTGAGGGCGGGCGTGAAGCTTTCTTT
abundance: -; d_gene: TRBD1; j_gene: TRBJ1-4; v_gene: TRBV6-1; CDR3aa: CASSADRGNEKLFF; CDR3nt: TGTGCCAGCAGTGCGGACAGGGGGAATGAAAAACTGTTTTTT
abundance: -; d_gene: -; j_gene: TRBJ2-5; v_gene: TRBV12-5; CDR3aa: CATECGGRETQYF; CDR3nt: TGTGCCACGGAATGCGGGGGCCGGGAGACCCAGTACTTC
abundance: -; d_gene: -; j_gene: TRBJ2-2; v_gene: TRBV28; CDR3aa: CAIAGLANTGELFF; CDR3nt: TGTGCCATCGCGGGGCTAGCGAACACCGGGGAGCTGTTTTTT
abundance: -; d_gene: TRBD2; j_gene: TRBJ2-3; v_gene: TRBV29-1; CDR3aa: CSVRPQREATDTQYF; CDR3nt: TGCAGCGTCCGCCCCCAGCGGGAGGCCACAGATACGCAGTATTTT
abundance: -; d_gene: TRBD2; j_gene: TRBJ2-1; v_gene: TRBV19; CDR3aa: CASSIVGGPGNEQFF; CDR3nt: TGTGCCAGTAGTATAGTGGGAGGGCCCGGGAATGAGCAGTTCTTC
abundance: -; d_gene: TRBD2; j_gene: TRBJ2-1; v_gene: TRBV29-1; CDR3aa: CSGEAGGPANEQFF; CDR3nt: TGCAGCGGGGAGGCGGGAGGGCCGGCAAATGAGCAGTTCTTC
abundance: -; d_gene: TRBD2; j_gene: TRBJ2-7; v_gene: TRBV19; CDR3aa: CASGTSGSPSYEQYF; CDR3nt: TGTGCCAGCGGGACTAGCGGGAGCCCCTCCTACGAGCAGTACTTC
abundance: -; d_gene: TRBD2; j_gene: TRBJ2-3; v_gene: TRBV6-4; CDR3aa: CASSDTGLAGNTDTQYF; CDR3nt: TGTGCCAGCAGTGACACCGGACTAGCGGGAAACACAGATACGCAGTATTTT
abundance: -; d_gene: -; j_gene: TRBJ1-3; v_gene: TRBV29-1; CDR3aa: CSVGTGNLSGNTIYF; CDR3nt: TGCAGCGTTGGTACAGGGAATCTCTCTGGAAACACCATATATTTT
abundance: -; d_gene: -; j_gene: TRBJ2-3; v_gene: TRBV5-4; CDR3aa: CASSQGRGRESGTDTQYF; CDR3nt: TGTGCCAGCAGCCAGGGGAGGGGGAGGGAGTCTGGCACAGATACGCAGTATTTT
abundance: once; d_gene: -; j_gene: TRBJ1-5; v_gene: TRBV2; CDR3aa: CASSPSPPGQRRNQPQHF; CDR3nt: TGTGCCAGCAGTCCCTCCCCTCCGGGACAACGCCGAAATCAGCCCCAGCATTTT
abundance: once; d_gene: TRBD1; j_gene: TRBJ1-2; v_gene: TRBV18; CDR3aa: CASSPRQGVIYGYTF; CDR3nt: TGTGCCAGCTCACCACGACAGGGGGTCATCTATGGCTACACCTTC
abundance: -; d_gene: -; j_gene: TRBJ2-3; v_gene: TRBV10-2; CDR3aa: CASSRGGTDTQYF; CDR3nt: TGCGCCAGCAGTCGTGGCGGGACAGATACGCAGTATTTT
abundance: -; d_gene: TRBD1; j_gene: TRBJ2-7; v_gene: TRBV15; CDR3aa: CATSRGRGTGIYEQYF; CDR3nt: TGTGCCACCAGCAGAGGACGCGGGACAGGGATTTACGAGCAGTACTTC
abundance: -; d_gene: TRBD2; j_gene: TRBJ2-2; v_gene: TRBV11-2; CDR3aa: CASSLDLSGRTGELFF; CDR3nt: TGTGCCAGCAGCTTAGATTTAAGCGGGAGGACCGGGGAGCTGTTTTTT
abundance: -; d_gene: -; j_gene: TRBJ1-5; v_gene: TRBV18; CDR3aa: CASSPGTPLNQPQHF; CDR3nt: TGTGCCAGCTCACCGGGGACACCGCTCAATCAGCCCCAGCATTTT
abundance: once; d_gene: TRBD1; j_gene: TRBJ2-4; v_gene: TRBV11-2; CDR3aa: CASSLGGQGRNIQYF; CDR3nt: TGTGCCAGCAGCTTAGGGGGACAGGGGAGGAACATTCAGTACTTC
abundance: once; d_gene: -; j_gene: TRBJ1-2; v_gene: TRBV18; CDR3aa: CASSPRGGDYGYTF; CDR3nt: TGTGCCAGCTCACCACGGGGAGGGGACTATGGCTACACCTTC
abundance: -; d_gene: -; j_gene: TRBJ2-1; v_gene: TRBV28; CDR3aa: CASSTATRQNEQFF; CDR3nt: TGTGCCAGCAGTACGGCGACTAGGCAAAATGAGCAGTTCTTC
abundance: once; d_gene: TRBD1; j_gene: TRBJ1-2; v_gene: TRBV7-9; CDR3aa: CASSKGTGGYGYTF; CDR3nt: TGTGCCAGCAGCAAGGGGACAGGAGGATATGGCTACACCTTC
abundance: -; d_gene: TRBD1; j_gene: TRBJ1-5; v_gene: TRBV19; CDR3aa: CASRPFRDSLILNQPQHF; CDR3nt: TGTGCCAGTAGACCCTTTAGGGACAGTCTTATTCTGAATCAGCCCCAGCATTTT
abundance: few; d_gene: TRBD2; j_gene: TRBJ2-1; v_gene: TRBV18; CDR3aa: CASSRPSAGAEQFF; CDR3nt: TGTGCCAGCTCACGCCCCTCGGCGGGAGCTGAGCAGTTCTTC
abundance: -; d_gene: TRBD1; j_gene: TRBJ2-1; v_gene: TRBV6-1; CDR3aa: CASTKTGSSYNEQFF; CDR3nt: TGTGCCAGCACCAAGACAGGGAGCTCCTACAATGAGCAGTTCTTC
abundance: -; d_gene: TRBD2; j_gene: TRBJ2-1; v_gene: TRBV7-2; CDR3aa: CASSLAPASGRSQFF; CDR3nt: TGTGCCAGCAGCTTAGCGCCGGCTAGCGGGAGGTCCCAGTTCTTC
abundance: once; d_gene: -; j_gene: TRBJ2-3; v_gene: TRBV5-4; CDR3aa: CASSLATSDTQYF; CDR3nt: TGTGCCAGCAGCTTGGCTACGTCAGATACGCAGTATTTT
abundance: -; d_gene: -; j_gene: TRBJ2-7; v_gene: TRBV7-9; CDR3aa: CASSRAYEQYF; CDR3nt: TGTGCCAGCAGCCGCGCCTACGAGCAGTACTTC
abundance: -; d_gene: -; j_gene: TRBJ2-3; v_gene: TRBV7-2; CDR3aa: CASSYGTVSGTDTQYF; CDR3nt: TGTGCCAGCAGCTACGGGACAGTCAGCGGGACAGATACGCAGTATTTT
abundance: -; d_gene: TRBD1; j_gene: TRBJ2-7; v_gene: TRBV6-1; CDR3aa: CASMRDRGHYEQYF; CDR3nt: TGTGCCAGCATGAGGGACAGGGGGCACTACGAGCAGTACTTC
abundance: once; d_gene: TRBD1; j_gene: TRBJ2-3; v_gene: TRBV7-7; CDR3aa: CASSPGTANTDTQYF; CDR3nt: TGTGCCAGCAGCCCCGGGACAGCCAACACAGATACGCAGTATTTT
abundance: -; d_gene: -; j_gene: TRBJ2-7; v_gene: TRBV5-5; CDR3aa: CASSFGQGLLYEQYF; CDR3nt: TGTGCCAGCAGCTTCGGCCAGGGTTTGCTTTACGAGCAGTACTTC
abundance: -; d_gene: -; j_gene: TRBJ1-5; v_gene: TRBV4-3; CDR3aa: CASSPGKARGNQPQHF; CDR3nt: TGCGCCAGCAGCCCCGGTAAGGCGCGGGGCAATCAGCCCCAGCATTTT
abundance: -; d_gene: TRBD2; j_gene: TRBJ2-1; v_gene: TRBV4-1; CDR3aa: CASSQGVLAGGHEQFF; CDR3nt: TGCGCCAGCAGCCAAGGGGTACTAGCGGGAGGACATGAGCAGTTCTTC
abundance: -; d_gene: TRBD1; j_gene: TRBJ1-4; v_gene: TRBV28; CDR3aa: CASRLGDRGNEKLFF; CDR3nt: TGTGCCAGCAGGCTTGGGGACAGGGGAAATGAAAAACTGTTTTTT
abundance: few; d_gene: -; j_gene: TRBJ1-2; v_gene: TRBV29-1; CDR3aa: CSVDLAGQLNYGYTF; CDR3nt: TGCAGCGTTGATCTAGCGGGACAACTGAACTATGGCTACACCTTC
abundance: -; d_gene: -; j_gene: TRBJ1-1; v_gene: TRBV28; CDR3aa: CASKHRDTNTEAFF; CDR3nt: TGTGCCAGCAAGCACCGGGACACAAACACTGAAGCTTTCTTT
abundance: -; d_gene: TRBD1; j_gene: TRBJ1-4; v_gene: TRBV14; CDR3aa: CASSQGTGDNEKLFF; CDR3nt: TGTGCCAGCAGCCAAGGGACAGGCGACAATGAAAAACTGTTTTTT
abundance: -; d_gene: TRBD1; j_gene: TRBJ1-1; v_gene: TRBV29-1; CDR3aa: CSVVRQGTNTEAFF; CDR3nt: TGCAGCGTGGTACGACAGGGAACGAACACTGAAGCTTTCTTT
abundance: -; d_gene: TRBD1; j_gene: TRBJ1-2; v_gene: TRBV28; CDR3aa: CASSATGRGYTF; CDR3nt: TGTGCCAGCAGTGCGACAGGGAGGGGCTACACCTTC
abundance: -; d_gene: -; j_gene: TRBJ1-2; v_gene: TRBV15; CDR3aa: CATSAHTNYGYTF; CDR3nt: TGTGCCACCAGCGCTCACACAAACTATGGCTACACCTTC
abundance: -; d_gene: -; j_gene: TRBJ2-1; v_gene: TRBV4-2; CDR3aa: CASSPAVVSDEQFF; CDR3nt: TGTGCCAGCAGCCCTGCCGTTGTGAGCGATGAGCAGTTCTTC
abundance: -; d_gene: TRBD1; j_gene: TRBJ2-7; v_gene: TRBV5-1; CDR3aa: CASSSDRGSYEQYF; CDR3nt: TGCGCCAGCAGCTCGGACAGGGGCTCCTACGAGCAGTACTTC
abundance: -; d_gene: TRBD1; j_gene: TRBJ2-1; v_gene: TRBV9; CDR3aa: CASSVVGDRARNEQFF; CDR3nt: TGTGCCAGCAGCGTAGTTGGGGACAGGGCTCGAAATGAGCAGTTCTTC
abundance: -; d_gene: -; j_gene: TRBJ2-6; v_gene: TRBV7-8; CDR3aa: CASSLDLSSGANVLTF; CDR3nt: TGTGCCAGCAGCTTAGACCTTAGCTCTGGGGCCAACGTCCTGACTTTC